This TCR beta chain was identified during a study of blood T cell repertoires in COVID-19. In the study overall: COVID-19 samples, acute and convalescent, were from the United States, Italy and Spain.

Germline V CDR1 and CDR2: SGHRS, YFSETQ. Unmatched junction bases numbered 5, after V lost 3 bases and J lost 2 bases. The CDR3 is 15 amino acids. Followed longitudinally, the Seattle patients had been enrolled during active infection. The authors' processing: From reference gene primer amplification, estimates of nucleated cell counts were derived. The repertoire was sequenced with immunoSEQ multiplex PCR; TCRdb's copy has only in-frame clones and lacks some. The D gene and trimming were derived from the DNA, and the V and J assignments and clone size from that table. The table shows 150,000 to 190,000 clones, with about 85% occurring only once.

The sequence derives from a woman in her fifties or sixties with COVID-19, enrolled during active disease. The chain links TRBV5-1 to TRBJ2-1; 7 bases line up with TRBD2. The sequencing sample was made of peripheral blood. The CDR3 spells CASSSGLVTYNEQFF. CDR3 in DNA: TGCGCCAGCAGCTCCGGACTAGTGACCTACAATGAGCAGTTCTTC.